Listed below are T cell receptor beta chains from one sample, sequenced in a study of breast tumors, draining lymph nodes, adjacent tissues. TCRdb reprocessed the multiplex PCR reads via MiXCR and lists one record per CDR3 protein. The sample includes more than 85,000 distinct CDR3 sequences, 21% of them seen just once. Sample: axillary lymph node tissue. These receptors were taken from a female donor with breast cancer. Some clones in this sample may be carry-over from other donors' samples. The CDR3 runs from the conserved cysteine through the conserved F or W. D genes are given only for firm matches. Clone size appears in some rows only: once, few, many, or a class for an expanded clone.

v_call	j_call	clone_size	d_call	cdr3_nt	cdr3_aa
TRBV2	TRBJ1-6	-	-	TGTGCCAGCAGACCCTTGCAGGGGTATTCACCCCTCCACTTT	CASRPLQGYSPLHF
TRBV20-1	TRBJ2-3	many	-	TGCAGTGCTCCCGAATTTGGAACCACAGATACGCAGTATTTT	CSAPEFGTTDTQYF
TRBV6-1	TRBJ2-7	many	-	TGTGCCAGCAGTAGACCTCCTTACGACTACGAGCAGTACTTC	CASSRPPYDYEQYF
TRBV14	TRBJ2-5	many	TRBD1	TGTGCCAGCACTTCATCGGGGGGACAGGGGGAGACCCAGTACTTC	CASTSSGGQGETQYF
TRBV12-3/TRBV12-4	TRBJ2-7	many	-	TGTGCCAGCAGTGCAGGGGCGGCCTACGAGCAGTACTTC	CASSAGAAYEQYF
TRBV5-1	TRBJ2-2	many	-	TGCGCCAGCAGCGATACCGGGAGCACCGGGGAGCTGTTTTTT	CASSDTGSTGELFF
TRBV7-3	TRBJ2-3	many	TRBD2	TGTGCCAGCAGCCCCTTTGGCGGGAGAGGTACAGATACGCAGTATTTT	CASSPFGGRGTDTQYF
TRBV2	TRBJ1-2	many	-	TGTGCCAGCAGTGATATGAACTATGGCTACACCTTC	CASSDMNYGYTF
TRBV6-2/TRBV6-3	TRBJ1-5	many	-	TGTGCCAGCAGTCGCCCGGGCCCTAGCAATCAGCCCCAGCATTTT	CASSRPGPSNQPQHF
TRBV28	TRBJ2-3	-	-	TGTGCCAGCAGTGCTCCGCAGTTTACGCAGTATTTT	CASSAPQFTQYF
TRBV9	TRBJ2-1	many	-	TGTGCCAGCAGCCCCAGGGTAGCGGCCTACAATGAGCAGTTCTTC	CASSPRVAAYNEQFF
TRBV7-9	TRBJ2-7	many	-	TGTGCCAGCAGCTTAAAACCGAGGCAGACAAGCTCCTACGAGCAGTACTTC	CASSLKPRQTSSYEQYF
TRBV6-5	TRBJ2-7	many	-	TGTGCCAGCAGTTACGGACCCTCCCTCTCCTACGAGCAGTACTTC	CASSYGPSLSYEQYF
TRBV15	TRBJ1-5	many	TRBD1	TGTGCCACCAGCAGAGGGGACACAGGGGGAGGTCAGCCCCAGCATTTT	CATSRGDTGGGQPQHF
TRBV10-2	TRBJ2-7	many	-	TGCGCCAGCAGTGACGGTACCTACGAGCAGTACTTC	CASSDGTYEQYF
TRBV2	TRBJ1-1	-	-	TGTGCCAGCAGAGAAGACAGGAACACTGAAGCTTTCTTT	CASREDRNTEAFF
TRBV7-6	TRBJ2-3	many	-	TGTGCCAGCAGCTCGGCGGGGGCCTTTAGCACAGATACGCAGTATTTT	CASSSAGAFSTDTQYF
TRBV11-2	TRBJ2-7	many	-	TGTGCCAGCAGCTTATGGGGTGCCCCGGACGAGCAGTACTTC	CASSLWGAPDEQYF
TRBV28	TRBJ1-6	many	-	TGTGCCAGCAGTCTAGACGGCCGTGGGAATTCACCCCTCCACTTT	CASSLDGRGNSPLHF
TRBV6-2/TRBV6-3	TRBJ2-1	many	TRBD2	TGTGCCAGCAGTTCCACCGGGACTAGCGGGAACAATGAGCAGTTCTTC	CASSSTGTSGNNEQFF
TRBV7-2	TRBJ1-3	many	TRBD1	TGTGCCAGCAGCTCAAGCTTGGACAGGACGAGAAACACCATATATTTT	CASSSSLDRTRNTIYF
TRBV6-1	TRBJ1-6	many	-	TGTGCCAGCAGTACCATAGGTCCAAATAATTCACCCCTCCACTTT	CASSTIGPNNSPLHF
TRBV6-1	TRBJ1-2	many	-	TGTGCCAGCAGTGAAGCCCGGTCTAACTATGGCTACACCTTC	CASSEARSNYGYTF
TRBV6-5	TRBJ2-5	many	-	TGTGCCAGCAGTTACTCGAATGGGGGCGCGGAGACCCAGTACTTC	CASSYSNGGAETQYF
TRBV29-1	TRBJ1-2	many	-	TGCAGCGTTGAAGATCCCCCTTACAGGTTCTATGGCTACACCTTC	CSVEDPPYRFYGYTF